This T cell receptor (beta chain) was obtained from a study of OX40 agonist ivuxolimab in advanced cancers. Whole-study results and caveats: Patients who responded partially at 0.1-3.0 mg/kg showed clonal expansion ranking among the lowest.

Assay used: immunoSEQ multiplex PCR; TCRdb lists only in-frame clones, some missing. The table lists roughly 67,000 clones, 86% of them singletons. About this clone: The antigen remains unidentified.

Per germline, CDR1 SGHTA and CDR2 FQGTGA. The CDR3 has 13 residues. The V end lost 5 bases, the J end lost 8 bases, and 13 bases lay between the germline ends. The receptor's source is an adult with an advanced solid tumor such as melanoma, head and neck, liver or kidney cancer. The chain couples TRBV7-3 to TRBJ2-1; D gene uncertain. Material: CD4+ or CD8+ T cells sorted from blood, obtained in a trial of the OX40 agonist ivuxolimab. In DNA form, the CDR3 reads TGTGCCAGCAGCCCTACCCAGGAGCATGAGCAGTTCTTC. It encodes CASSPTQEHEQFF.